One sample yielded the 9 T cell receptor beta chains listed below, sequenced in a study of blood T cell repertoires in COVID-19. Method: immunoSEQ multiplex PCR; TCRdb's copy keeps in-frame clones and lacks some. The profile covers around 150,000 clones, with 84% appearing a single time and approximately 9% taken by the ten largest. Sequences were obtained from peripheral blood. These receptors were obtained from a man aged 30 to 45 with COVID-19, enrolled during active disease.

The rearrangement links TRBV27 to TRBJ2-5; the match to TRBD2 covers 11 bases. The length of the CDR3 is 16 residues. Trimming took 5 bases from V and 4 from J; bases not matched to a gene: 9. The germline gives CDR1 MNHEY, CDR2 SMNVEV (reference sequence). This CDR3 is CASSPRLAGRSETQYF. The CDR3 DNA reads as TGTGCCAGCAGTCCCAGACTAGCGGGACGGTCAGAGACCCAGTACTTC.

The V gene is TRBV13, the J gene TRBJ1-2; D is perhaps TRBD1 (6 bases). Trimming removed 2 bases from V and 4 bases from J, with 11 bases in between. The germline V gene encodes CDR1 PRHDT and CDR2 FYEKMQ (reference sequence). This CDR3 is built from 14 residues. The DNA of the CDR3 is TGTGCCAGCAGCTTAAAGGGAGGGGGCTATGGCTACACCTTC. It encodes CASSLKGGGYGYTF.

The chain uses TRBV27 and TRBJ1-6; TRBD1 agrees at 7 bases. The CDR3 contains 15 residues. The junction had 6 bases not matched to a gene; V was cut back by 3 bases and J by 7 bases. Germline V gives CDR1 MNHEY, CDR2 SMNVEV (reference sequence). CDR3 sequence: CASSFRDRGNSPLHF. CDR3 bases: TGTGCCAGCAGTTTTCGGGACAGAGGAAATTCACCCCTCCACTTT.

The table lists this clone with many counts. CDR3 nucleotide sequence: TGTGCCAGCAGCTTAAGGGCCGGCGGAGGGGAGAGGGAGCAGTACTTC. Amino acids: CASSLRAGGGEREQYF. V and J are TRBV7-9 and TRBJ2-7; maybe TRBD2 (6 bases). Germline CDR1 SEHNR, CDR2 FQNEAQ (reference sequence). The CDR3 is 16 amino acids. Trimming pared 2 bases from V and 7 bases from J, leaving 21 bases between.

The V and J genes are TRBV6-1 and TRBJ1-1; TRBD1 might be the D (6 bases). Trimming took 2 bases from V and 10 from J, leaving 20 bases between them. The germline gives CDR1 MNHNS, CDR2 SASEGT. The CDR3 is 15 amino acids. This CDR3 is CASSESAGAAVRAFF. The CDR3 coding sequence is TGTGCCAGCAGTGAATCGGCAGGGGCCGCCGTGAGAGCTTTCTTT.

This sequence joins TRBV30 and TRBJ2-1; 10 nucleotides match TRBD2. Germline V gene lookup returns CDR1 GTSNPN and CDR2 SVGIG (reference sequence). The CDR3 consists of 16 residues. The J segment lost 7 bases and the V segment lost 0 bases, leaving 9 bases of the junction unmatched. CDR3 DNA sequence: TGTGCCTGGAGTGTACAGGAGCGGGAGGGCCCAAATGAGCAGTTCTTC. This encodes CAWSVQEREGPNEQFF.

The genes are TRBV11-3 and TRBJ2-1; TRBD2 agrees at 7 bases. The V and J ends lost 7 bases and 7 bases, in that order; junction bases with no gene match: 10. Looked up from germline, CDR1 is SGHNT and CDR2 is YENEEA. This CDR3 is built from 14 residues. The CDR3 here is CASTSGSSGNEQFF. DNA for the CDR3: TGTGCCAGCACTTCTGGGTCTAGCGGAAATGAGCAGTTCTTC.

The rearrangement joins TRBV10-3 to TRBJ2-1; 9 bases fit TRBD1. Per germline, CDR1 ENHRY and CDR2 SYGVKD. The CDR3 runs to 13 residues. The junction had 0 bases not matched to a gene; V was cut back by 6 bases and J by 3 bases. CDR3 in amino acids: CAIRDRGYNEQFF. The CDR3 DNA follows: TGTGCCATCAGGGACAGGGGCTACAATGAGCAGTTCTTC.

The chain couples TRBV28 to TRBJ1-5; D is perhaps TRBD1 (5 bases). V was cut by 5 bases and J by 3 bases, with 11 bases left in between. CDR1 is MDHEN, CDR2 SYDVKM, per germline. The CDR3 extends over 14 amino acids. The CDR3 reads CASSPRVNNQPQHF. The CDR3 coding sequence is TGTGCCAGCAGTCCCAGGGTAAACAATCAGCCCCAGCATTTT. The full variable domain, its missing parts supplied by reference TRBV28 and TRBJ1-5, is DVKVTQSSRYLVKRTGEKVFLECVQDMDHENMFWYRQDPGLGLRLIYFSYDVKMKEKGDIPEGYSVSREKKERFSLILESASTNQTSMYLCASSPRVNNQPQHFGDGTRLSIL.